This T cell receptor (beta chain) was obtained from a study of cytomegalovirus exposure and HLA in healthy donors. Study-wide points: Beyond CMV serostatus, there was no information to go on about immune exposure. There were a few CMV-associated chains whose specificity for CMV antigens was confirmed in vitro. Differences between HLA loci emerged in a later analysis of TCR association rates, with DRB1 most and HLA-C fewest. Using a false discovery rate of 0.05, a later analysis showed that 16,951 TCR beta sequences were associated with HLA alleles.

The PCR used 60 Vbeta and 13 Jbeta primers. TCRdb's copy holds only in-frame clones and misses some; the assay was immunoSEQ multiplex PCR. The sample has 150,000 to 200,000 clones, under 75% seen once. A remark on this clone: Antigen specificity is unknown.

This CDR3 comprises 16 residues. Germline V gene data show CDR1 as SGHVS and CDR2 as FQNEAQ. V trimming: 3 bases; J trimming: 2 bases; junction bases outside the gene matches: 10. Sample: PBMCs. The receptor's source is a man aged 40-50 years in good health and CMV-seropositive. The chain joins TRBV7-8 to TRBJ2-7, with 7 bases fitting TRBD1. The CDR3 here is CASSFTGTVTTYEQYF. Here the CDR3 DNA reads TGTGCCAGCAGCTTTACCGGGACAGTAACCACCTACGAGCAGTACTTC.